This T cell receptor (beta chain) was sequenced during a study of cytomegalovirus exposure and HLA in healthy donors. Study as a whole: A previous analysis identified 100 million to 120 million unique TCR beta sequences derived from around 180 million T cells.

PCR employed 60 Vbeta and 13 Jbeta primers. The assay was immunoSEQ multiplex PCR, and TCRdb's table has in-frame clones only and misses some. The sample yields approximately 100,000 clones, around four fifths seen once. The CDR3 runs to 15 residues. V lost 0 bases and J lost 3; bases outside the gene matches: 3. Germline lookup yields CDR1 SGHRS and CDR2 YFSETQ. The receptor was derived from a middle-aged woman in good health and CMV-seropositive. Specimen: PBMCs. The gene calls are TRBV5-1 and TRBJ2-1, with 7 bases that match TRBD2. The chain's CDR3 is CASSLGASGYNEQFF. Written as DNA, the CDR3 is TGCGCCAGCAGCTTGGGGGCTAGCGGCTACAATGAGCAGTTCTTC.